The 2 T cell receptor beta chains reported below all come from one sample, sequenced in a study of T cell changes during pregnancy in multiple sclerosis. The repertoire was sequenced with immunoSEQ multiplex PCR; TCRdb's copy has only in-frame clones and lacks some. Of more than 20,000 clones in the sample, approximately 92% were seen once. This material consisted of CD8+ T cells from peripheral blood mononuclear cells, taken in the third trimester of pregnancy. The receptors shown here come from a female donor with multiple sclerosis, enrolled in a pregnancy study.

The rearrangement links TRBV6-1 to TRBJ2-1; TRBD1 aligns across 11 bases. CDR1 and CDR2 (germline): MNHNS, SASEGT. This CDR3 comprises 13 residues. Trimming at V came to 6 bases and at J to 7 bases, leaving 2 bases not matched to a gene. The CDR3 bases are TGTGCCAGCAGGGACAGGGGGCTTAATGAGCAGTTCTTC. Translating gives CASRDRGLNEQFF.

The chain recombines TRBV4-2 with TRBJ1-2, with 10 positions matching TRBD1. Germline V gene data show CDR1 as LGHNA and CDR2 as YNFKEQ. V trimming: 0 bases; J trimming: 5 bases; junction bases outside the gene matches: 12. The CDR3 is made up of 18 amino acids. DNA for the CDR3: TGTGCCAGCAGCCAAGATATCGGGTGGACAGGGGGAGGATATGGCTACACCTTC. Protein product: CASSQDIGWTGGGYGYTF.